This TCR beta chain stems from a study of cytomegalovirus exposure and HLA in healthy donors. Study observations and caveats: Immune exposure was documented only through CMV serostatus. The study flagged fewer than 200 TCR beta chains as cytomegalovirus-associated.

The study sampled nominally healthy donors, though unrecorded immune exposures were likely. It was with 60 Vbeta and 13 Jbeta primers that the PCR ran. Per the authors' pipeline: Around 10 million of the 60 million to 90 million unique TCR beta chains counted in a later analysis were shared. Sequencing was performed with immunoSEQ multiplex PCR; in TCRdb, only in-frame clones are kept and a portion is missing. The DNA gave D and trimming, while V, J and clone size come from that table. The table lists 180,000 or so clones, 82% of them singletons. The CDR3 sequence is 17 residues long. J lost 1 base, V lost 6 bases, and 12 bases had no gene match. Germline V gene sequence: CDR1 KGHSH, CDR2 LQKENI. This clone was counted a few times. The antigen remains unidentified.

The clonotype comes from a man in his forties or fifties in good health and CMV-seronegative. The chain couples TRBV18 to TRBJ2-7, with TRBD1 identical over 10 bases. Sequenced: PBMCs. CDR3 in DNA: TGTGCCAGCTCCATTTTCGCCCCGGGACAGGGGTCCTACGAGCAGTACTTC. Amino acids: CASSIFAPGQGSYEQYF.